This TCR beta chain was sequenced during a study of CD8+ T cells in alopecia areata. Overall study: Dosing with tofacitinib proceeded for 6 to 18 months, followed by 6 months off drug. Study conclusions and caveats: Tofacitinib produced a significant decrease in scalp clonality and in expanded CD8+ clones among the top 100.

CDR1 is SEHNR, CDR2 FQNEAQ, per germline (reference sequence). The CDR3 sequence is 14 residues long. The V end was cut by 8 bases, the J end by 8 bases, with 19 bases between. Sample treatment: oral pan-JAK inhibitor, 5-10 mg twice daily. This clone was recorded a few times. Antigen specificity is unknown. Extracted RNA was reverse transcribed into cDNA, the sequencing template. Libraries were prepared by immunoSEQ multiplex PCR; TCRdb keeps only in-frame clonotypes and omits some of them. The table includes about 290,000 clones, roughly 50% detected once. The chain couples TRBV7-9 to TRBJ2-1, with a tentative D call TRBD1 (6 bases). This TCR derives from a human donor with alopecia areata. Sequencing used CD4+ T cells sorted from blood, obtained at week 24, from a patient treated with tofacitinib. In DNA form, the CDR3 reads TGTGCCAGCTCCGAAGTGGGGGCTTGGGATGAGCAGTTCTTC. Translated, it gives CASSEVGAWDEQFF.